Listed here are 9 T cell receptor beta chains from one sample, sequenced in a study of blood T cell repertoires in COVID-19. Measured with immunoSEQ multiplex PCR; TCRdb has only the in-frame clones, and not every one. The sample includes 110,000 or so clones, less than 85% of them seen just once. Sequenced sample: peripheral blood. Source of these receptors: a man between 50 and 59 years old with acute or convalescent COVID-19.

The rearrangement joins TRBV11-2 to TRBJ2-2, with TRBD2 matching over 8 bases. V lost 2 bases and J lost 7; bases outside the gene matches: 6. Per the germline V gene, CDR1 is SGHAT and CDR2 is FQNNGV. The CDR3 has 15 amino acids. The CDR3 here is CASSLSGGAGGELFF. DNA of the CDR3: TGTGCCAGCAGCTTAAGCGGGGGCGCCGGCGGGGAGCTGTTTTTT. Based on the CDR3 plus reference TRBV11-2 and TRBJ2-2, the full variable domain is EAGVAQSPRYKIIEKRQSVAFWCNPISGHATLYWYQQILGQGPKLLIQFQNNGVVDDSQLPKDRFSAERLKGVDSTLKIQPAKLEDSAVYLCASSLSGGAGGELFFGEGSRLTVL.

The CDR3 nucleotides read TGCAGTGCTAGTGAGCACAGGGGTAATCAGCCCCAGCATTTT. It is translated as CSASEHRGNQPQHF. This chain joins TRBV20-1 and TRBJ1-5; TRBD1 agrees at 7 bases. The junction had 6 bases not matched to a gene; V was cut back by 3 bases and J by 4 bases. In germline, CDR1 is DFQATT, CDR2 SNEGSKA (reference sequence). This CDR3 comprises 14 residues.

V gene TRBV12-3 or TRBV12-4 combines with J gene TRBJ2-1; 8 bases line up with TRBD2. This CDR3 has 13 amino acids. The junction had 7 bases not matched to a gene; V was cut back by 6 bases and J by 9 bases. CDR3 DNA sequence: TGTGCCAGCAGCAGCATTAGCGGGGTTGAGCAGTTCTTC. Protein product: CASSSISGVEQFF.

This clone was recorded only once. The chain carries TRBV19 and TRBJ1-6; 10 bases map to TRBD1. The CDR3 totals 16 residues. Germline V gene sequence: CDR1 LNHDA, CDR2 SQIVND (reference sequence). With V trimmed by 8 bases and J by 5 bases, 9 bases remained unmatched. The CDR3 nucleotides read TGTGCCAGTGGGGGAATTGGGACAGGGGATAATTCACCCCTCCACTTT. Its translation is CASGGIGTGDNSPLHF.

V usage is TRBV6-6 and J usage is TRBJ1-2; possibly TRBD1 for D (5 bases). The length of the CDR3 is 16 residues. CDR1 and CDR2 from the germline V gene are MNHNY and SVGAGI (reference sequence). V was trimmed by 7 bases and J by 2 bases, leaving 20 bases between them. This CDR3 is CASTAQGRVGNYGYTF. CDR3 nucleotides: TGTGCCAGCACCGCCCAGGGCCGAGTCGGCAACTATGGCTACACCTTC.

This chain links TRBV5-1 with TRBJ2-2; TRBD2 might be the D (5 bases). The CDR3 loop spans 11 amino acids. The germline V and J ends were trimmed by 5 bases and 7 bases, with 6 bases remaining between them. The germline CDR1 and CDR2 sequences are SGHRS and YFSETQ. CDR3 residues: CASRAGGELFF. CDR3 DNA: TGCGCCAGCAGGGCGGGCGGGGAGCTGTTTTTT.

This clone was counted between two and nine times. The chain links TRBV6-6 to TRBJ2-1, with 9 nucleotides matching TRBD1. The CDR3 is 14 residues long. Trimming took 11 bases from V and 9 from J; bases not matched to a gene: 14. CDR1 is MNHNY and CDR2 is SVGAGI in the germline V gene (reference sequence). The CDR3 region has the DNA TGTGCCGGAGGACAGGGACAGGGTTTCGTTGAGCAGTTCTTC. Translated: CAGGQGQGFVEQFF.

The chain is built from TRBV6-5 and TRBJ2-2; D possibly corresponds to TRBD1 (5 bases). The CDR3 runs 14 residues. Trimming took 8 bases from V and 0 from J, leaving 10 bases between them. Germline values: CDR1 MNHEY, CDR2 SVGAGI. CDR3 in amino acids: CASATGPNTGELFF. CDR3 coding DNA: TGTGCCAGCGCTACAGGCCCGAACACCGGGGAGCTGTTTTTT.

The chain carries TRBV9 and TRBJ1-6, with D unresolved. Germline values: CDR1 SGDLS, CDR2 YYNGEE. With 4 bases removed from V and 9 bases from J, the gap between germline ends came to 20 bases. The CDR3 loop spans 16 amino acids. The CDR3 DNA is TGTGCCAGCAGCCCAGAGGGTAGGGCTGTTGGTTCACCCCTCCACTTT. Its translation is CASSPEGRAVGSPLHF.